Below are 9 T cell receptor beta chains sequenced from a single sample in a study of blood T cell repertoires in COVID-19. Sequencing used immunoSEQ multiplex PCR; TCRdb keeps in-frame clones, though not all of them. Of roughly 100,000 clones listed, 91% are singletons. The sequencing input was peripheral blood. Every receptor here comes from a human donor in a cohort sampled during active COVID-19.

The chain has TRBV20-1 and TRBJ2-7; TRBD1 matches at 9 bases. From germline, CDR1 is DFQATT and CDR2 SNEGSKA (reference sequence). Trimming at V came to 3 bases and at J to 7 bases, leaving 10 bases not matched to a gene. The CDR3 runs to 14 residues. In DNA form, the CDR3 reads TGCAGTGCTAGTTGGGACAGGGCCCCCGTGGAGCAGTACTTC. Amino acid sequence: CSASWDRAPVEQYF.

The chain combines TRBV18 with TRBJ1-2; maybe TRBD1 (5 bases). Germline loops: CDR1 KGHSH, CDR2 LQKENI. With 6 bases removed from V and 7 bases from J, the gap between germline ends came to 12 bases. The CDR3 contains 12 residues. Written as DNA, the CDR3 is TGTGCCAGCTCGGACACAGGCGGTGGCTACACCTTC. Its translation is CASSDTGGGYTF.

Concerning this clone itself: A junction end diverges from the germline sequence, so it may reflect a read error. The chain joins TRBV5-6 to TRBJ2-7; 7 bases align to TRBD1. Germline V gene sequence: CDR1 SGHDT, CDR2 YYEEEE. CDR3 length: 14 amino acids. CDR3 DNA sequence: TGTGCCAGCAGCGCATGGGACAGCCTCCCCGCTAAGGACTTC. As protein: CASSAWDSLPAKDF.

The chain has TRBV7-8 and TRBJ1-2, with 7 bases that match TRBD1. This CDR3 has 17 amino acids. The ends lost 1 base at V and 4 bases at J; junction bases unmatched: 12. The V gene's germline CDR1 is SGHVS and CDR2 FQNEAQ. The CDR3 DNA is TGTGCCAGCAGCTTAGACCGAGGGACAGCGAATTTCTATGGCTACACCTTC. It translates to CASSLDRGTANFYGYTF.

The DNA of the CDR3 is TGTGCCAGTAGTATCGGTTCCCAGCCCCAGCATTTT. Encoded protein: CASSIGSQPQHF. The chain couples TRBV19 to TRBJ1-5; D call uncertain. The CDR3 is made up of 12 amino acids. The germline CDR1 and CDR2 sequences are LNHDA and SQIVND (reference sequence). Trimming cost V 3 bases and J 7 bases, with 7 bases left between them.

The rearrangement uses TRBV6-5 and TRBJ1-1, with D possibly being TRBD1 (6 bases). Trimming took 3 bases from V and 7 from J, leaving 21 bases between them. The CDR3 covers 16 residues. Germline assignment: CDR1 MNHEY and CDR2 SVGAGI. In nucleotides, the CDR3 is TGTGCCAGCAGTTATCGGCTCGGGACAAGGGGCTTTGAAGCTTTCTTT. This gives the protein CASSYRLGTRGFEAFF.

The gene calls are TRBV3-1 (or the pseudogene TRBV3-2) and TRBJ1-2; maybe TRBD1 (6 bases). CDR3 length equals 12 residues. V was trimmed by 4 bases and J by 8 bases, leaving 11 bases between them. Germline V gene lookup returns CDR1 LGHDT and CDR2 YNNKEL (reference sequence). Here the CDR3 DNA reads TGTGCCAGCAGCCTCACAGGGTCGGGCTACACCTTC. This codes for CASSLTGSGYTF.

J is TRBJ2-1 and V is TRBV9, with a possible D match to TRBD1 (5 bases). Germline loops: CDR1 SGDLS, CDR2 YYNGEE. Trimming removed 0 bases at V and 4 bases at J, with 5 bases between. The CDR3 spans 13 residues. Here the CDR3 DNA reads TGTGCCAGCAGCGTAGAGGGGTACAATGAGCAGTTCTTC. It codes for CASSVEGYNEQFF.

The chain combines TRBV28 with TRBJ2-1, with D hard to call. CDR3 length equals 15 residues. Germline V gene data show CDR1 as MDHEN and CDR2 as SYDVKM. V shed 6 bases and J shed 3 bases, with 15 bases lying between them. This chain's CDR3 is CASSPKTPYYNEQFF. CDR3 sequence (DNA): TGTGCCAGCAGCCCCAAGACTCCCTACTACAATGAGCAGTTCTTC.